The next 2 T cell receptor beta chains were all read from a single sample in a study of T cell changes during pregnancy in multiple sclerosis. The table came from immunoSEQ multiplex PCR; TCRdb's copy has only in-frame clones and leaves some out. This sample carries around 96,000 clones, about 93% of them seen once, and the ten largest clones take 3.5% to 4.5%. The specimen was peripheral blood, collected in the first trimester of pregnancy. Source of these receptors: a female donor with multiple sclerosis, enrolled in a pregnancy study.

The chain combines TRBV5-1 with TRBJ2-5; D is ambiguous. The CDR3 is 12 residues long. Per germline, CDR1 SGHRS and CDR2 YFSETQ. Trimming removed 1 base from V and 5 bases from J, with 6 bases in between. The CDR3 region has the DNA TGCGCCAGCAGCTTGACGGGTGAGACCCAGTACTTC. It yields the protein CASSLTGETQYF.

V gene TRBV11-2 combines with J gene TRBJ2-3; maybe TRBD1 (6 bases). CDR1 and CDR2 (germline): SGHAT, FQNNGV. V was trimmed by 2 bases and J by 0 bases, leaving 9 bases between them. The length of the CDR3 is 15 residues. CDR3 DNA sequence: TGTGCCAGCAGCTTAAGGGGGTTTAGCACAGATACGCAGTATTTT. Its translation: CASSLRGFSTDTQYF.